The subject of this entry is one T cell receptor (beta chain). Its specificity is not known. The data derive from a study of T cell responses to AZD1222 COVID-19 vaccine. Findings of the study overall: When two AZD1222 doses had been given, Spike-specific TCR breadth and depth rose. Without day 14 samples, only post-peak T cell repertoires were studied.

The method was immunoSEQ multiplex PCR; TCRdb's version includes in-frame clones alone and lacks a portion of them. The sample has 85,000 to 130,000 clones; about 90% are singletons. There are 14 residues in the CDR3. Germline CDR1 reads LNHDA; CDR2 reads SQIVND (reference sequence). With 3 bases removed from V and 6 bases from J, the gap between germline ends came to 12 bases. The chain carries TRBV19 and TRBJ1-5; D possibly corresponds to TRBD1 (5 bases). This TCR was recovered from an adult in good health. This sample comprised peripheral blood, obtained on day 0 of AZD1222 vaccination. CDR3 in amino acids: CASSIRGASQPQHF. The DNA for the CDR3 is TGTGCCAGTAGTATTAGAGGGGCTTCTCAGCCCCAGCATTTT.